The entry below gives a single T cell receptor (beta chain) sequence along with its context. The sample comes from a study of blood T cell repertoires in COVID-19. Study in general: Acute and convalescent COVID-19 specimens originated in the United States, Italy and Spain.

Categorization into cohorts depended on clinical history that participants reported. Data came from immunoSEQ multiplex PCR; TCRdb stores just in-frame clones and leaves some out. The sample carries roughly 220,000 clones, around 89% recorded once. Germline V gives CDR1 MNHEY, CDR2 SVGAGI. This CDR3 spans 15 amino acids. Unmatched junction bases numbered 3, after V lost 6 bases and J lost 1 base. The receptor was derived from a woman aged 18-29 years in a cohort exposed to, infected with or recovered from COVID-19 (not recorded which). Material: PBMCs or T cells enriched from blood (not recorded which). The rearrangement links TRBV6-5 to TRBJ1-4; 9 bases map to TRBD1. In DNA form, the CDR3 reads TGTGCCAGCAGAGACAGGGGGAGAACTAATGAAAAACTGTTTTTT. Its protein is CASRDRGRTNEKLFF.